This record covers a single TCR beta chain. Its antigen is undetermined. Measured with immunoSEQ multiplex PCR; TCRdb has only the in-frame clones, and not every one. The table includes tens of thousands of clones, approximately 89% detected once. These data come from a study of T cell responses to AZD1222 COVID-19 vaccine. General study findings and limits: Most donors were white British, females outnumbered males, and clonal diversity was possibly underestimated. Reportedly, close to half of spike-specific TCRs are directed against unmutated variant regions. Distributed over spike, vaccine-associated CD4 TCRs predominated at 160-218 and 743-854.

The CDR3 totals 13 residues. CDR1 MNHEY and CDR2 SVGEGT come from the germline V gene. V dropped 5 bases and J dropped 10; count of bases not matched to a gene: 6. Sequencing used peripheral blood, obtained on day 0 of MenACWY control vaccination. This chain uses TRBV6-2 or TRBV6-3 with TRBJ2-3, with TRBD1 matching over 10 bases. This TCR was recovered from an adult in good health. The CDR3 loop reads CASSPWTGGAQYF. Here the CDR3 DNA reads TGTGCCAGCAGTCCCTGGACAGGGGGGGCGCAGTATTTT.